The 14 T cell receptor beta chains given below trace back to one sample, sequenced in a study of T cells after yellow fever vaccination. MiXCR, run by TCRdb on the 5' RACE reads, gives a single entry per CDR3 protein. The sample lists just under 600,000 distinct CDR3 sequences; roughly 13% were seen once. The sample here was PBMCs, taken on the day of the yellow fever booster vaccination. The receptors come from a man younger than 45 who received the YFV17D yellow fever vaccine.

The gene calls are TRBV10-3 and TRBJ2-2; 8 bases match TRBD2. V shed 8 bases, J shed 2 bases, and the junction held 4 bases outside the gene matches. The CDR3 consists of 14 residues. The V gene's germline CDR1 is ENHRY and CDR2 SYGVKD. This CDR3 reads CAIGLAGNTGELFF. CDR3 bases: TGTGCCATCGGGCTAGCGGGTAACACCGGGGAGCTGTTTTTT.

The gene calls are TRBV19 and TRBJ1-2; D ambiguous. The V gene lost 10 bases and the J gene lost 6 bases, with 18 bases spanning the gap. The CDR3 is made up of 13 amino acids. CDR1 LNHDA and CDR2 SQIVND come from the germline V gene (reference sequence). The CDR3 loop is CATRVPGYDGYTF. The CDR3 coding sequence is TGTGCCACTAGAGTACCAGGCTATGATGGCTACACCTTC. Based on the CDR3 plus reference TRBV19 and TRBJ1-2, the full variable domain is DGGITQSPKYLFRKEGQNVTLSCEQNLNHDAMYWYRQDPGQGLRLIYYSQIVNDFQKGDIAEGYSVSREKKESFPLTVTSAQKNPTAFYLCATRVPGYDGYTFGSGTRLTVV.

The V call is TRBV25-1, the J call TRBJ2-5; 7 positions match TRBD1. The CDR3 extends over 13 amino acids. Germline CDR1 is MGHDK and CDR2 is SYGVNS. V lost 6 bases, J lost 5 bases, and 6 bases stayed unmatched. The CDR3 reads CASRNRGDETQYF. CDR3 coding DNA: TGTGCCAGCAGAAACAGGGGTGATGAGACCCAGTACTTC.

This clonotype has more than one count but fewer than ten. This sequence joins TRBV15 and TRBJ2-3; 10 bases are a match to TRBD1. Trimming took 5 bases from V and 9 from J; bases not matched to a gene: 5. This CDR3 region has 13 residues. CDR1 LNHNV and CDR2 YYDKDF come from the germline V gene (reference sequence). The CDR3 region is CATSQDRGLTQYF. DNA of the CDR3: TGTGCCACCAGCCAAGACAGGGGGCTGACGCAGTATTTT.

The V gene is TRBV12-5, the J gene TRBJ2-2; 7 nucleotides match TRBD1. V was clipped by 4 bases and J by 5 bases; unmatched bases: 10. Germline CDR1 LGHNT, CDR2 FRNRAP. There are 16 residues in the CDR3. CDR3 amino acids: CASGSPRQGGTGELFF. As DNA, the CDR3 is TGTGCTAGTGGTTCACCTCGACAGGGTGGGACCGGGGAGCTGTTTTTT.

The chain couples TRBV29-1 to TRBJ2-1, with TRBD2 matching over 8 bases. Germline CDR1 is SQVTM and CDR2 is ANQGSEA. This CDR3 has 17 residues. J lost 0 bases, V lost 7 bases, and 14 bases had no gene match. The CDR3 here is CSAPATSARSSYNEQFF. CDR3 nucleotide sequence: TGCAGCGCTCCGGCGACTAGCGCTAGAAGCTCCTACAATGAGCAGTTCTTC.

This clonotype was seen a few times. The CDR3 reads CASGLAGVGEQYF. CDR3 in DNA: TGTGCCTCCGGACTAGCGGGAGTAGGGGAGCAGTACTTC. The gene calls are TRBV10-3 and TRBJ2-7; 13 nucleotides agree with TRBD2. Trimming removed 11 bases from V and 7 bases from J; junction bases left unmatched: 8. The CDR3 totals 13 residues. Germline V gene lookup returns CDR1 ENHRY and CDR2 SYGVKD.

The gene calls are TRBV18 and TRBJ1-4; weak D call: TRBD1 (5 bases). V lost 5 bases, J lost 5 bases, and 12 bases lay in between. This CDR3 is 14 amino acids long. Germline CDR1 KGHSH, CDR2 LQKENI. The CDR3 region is CASSSNRGNEKLFF. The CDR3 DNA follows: TGTGCCAGCTCATCGAACCGGGGGAATGAAAAACTGTTTTTT.

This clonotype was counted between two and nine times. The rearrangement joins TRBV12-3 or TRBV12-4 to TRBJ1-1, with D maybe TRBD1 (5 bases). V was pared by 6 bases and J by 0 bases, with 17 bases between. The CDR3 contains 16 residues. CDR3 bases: TGTGCCAGCAGCATTAATCCGGGACGGCTGAACACTGAAGCTTTCTTT. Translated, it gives CASSINPGRLNTEAFF.

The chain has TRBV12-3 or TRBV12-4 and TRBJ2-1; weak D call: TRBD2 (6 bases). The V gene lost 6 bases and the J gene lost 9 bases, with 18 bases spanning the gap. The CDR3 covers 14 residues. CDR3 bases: TGTGCCAGCAGCGTTCCGGGGACTGTCGGTGAGCAGTTCTTC. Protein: CASSVPGTVGEQFF.

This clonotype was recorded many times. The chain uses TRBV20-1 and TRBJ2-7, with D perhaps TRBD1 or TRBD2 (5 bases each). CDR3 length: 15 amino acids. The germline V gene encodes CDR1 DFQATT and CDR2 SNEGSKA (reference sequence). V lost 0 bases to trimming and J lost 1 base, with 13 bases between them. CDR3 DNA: TGCAGTGCTAGAGATTATCGGGGCGGGTCCTACGAGCAGTACTTC. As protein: CSARDYRGGSYEQYF.

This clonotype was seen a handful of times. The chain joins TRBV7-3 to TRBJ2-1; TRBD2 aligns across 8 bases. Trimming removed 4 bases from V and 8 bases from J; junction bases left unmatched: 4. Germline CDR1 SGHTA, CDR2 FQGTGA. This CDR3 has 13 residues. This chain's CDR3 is CASSSGGNDEQFF. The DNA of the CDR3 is TGTGCCAGCAGCTCGGGAGGGAACGATGAGCAGTTCTTC.

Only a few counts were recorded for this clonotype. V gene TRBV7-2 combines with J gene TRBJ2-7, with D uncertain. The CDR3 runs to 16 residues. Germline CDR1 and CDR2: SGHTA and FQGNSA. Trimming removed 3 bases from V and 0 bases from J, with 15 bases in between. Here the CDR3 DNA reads TGTGCCAGCAGCTTTGGGAAAAAAGAAGTCTCCTACGAGCAGTACTTC. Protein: CASSFGKKEVSYEQYF.

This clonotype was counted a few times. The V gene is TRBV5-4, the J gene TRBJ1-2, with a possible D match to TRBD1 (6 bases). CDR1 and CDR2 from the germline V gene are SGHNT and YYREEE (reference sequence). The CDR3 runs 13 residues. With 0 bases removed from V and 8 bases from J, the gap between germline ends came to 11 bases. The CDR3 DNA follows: TGTGCCAGCAGCTTGGACAGGGTTGGAGGCTACACCTTC. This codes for CASSLDRVGGYTF.